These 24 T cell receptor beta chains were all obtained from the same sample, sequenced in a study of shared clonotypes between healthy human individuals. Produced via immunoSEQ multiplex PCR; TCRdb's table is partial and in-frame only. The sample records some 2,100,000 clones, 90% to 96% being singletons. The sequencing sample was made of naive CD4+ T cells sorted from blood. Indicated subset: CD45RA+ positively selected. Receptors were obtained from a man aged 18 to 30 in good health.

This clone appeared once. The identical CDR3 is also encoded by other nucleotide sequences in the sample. CDR3 sequence reads: CASSSGQGNYGYTF. The CDR3 nucleotides are TGCGCCAGCAGCTCCGGACAGGGGAACTATGGCTACACCTTC. The gene calls are TRBV5-1 and TRBJ1-2, with 9 bases fitting TRBD1. This CDR3 has 14 amino acids. Trimming took 3 bases from V and 2 from J; bases not matched to a gene: 2. Germline V gene data show CDR1 as SGHRS and CDR2 as YFSETQ.

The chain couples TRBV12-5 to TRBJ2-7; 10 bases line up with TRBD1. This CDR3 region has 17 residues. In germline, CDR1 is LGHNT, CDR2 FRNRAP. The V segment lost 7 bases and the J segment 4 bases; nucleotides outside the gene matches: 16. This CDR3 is CASASGFSGQGIYEQYF. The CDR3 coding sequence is TGTGCTAGTGCCTCAGGCTTCTCGGGACAGGGGATATACGAGCAGTACTTC.

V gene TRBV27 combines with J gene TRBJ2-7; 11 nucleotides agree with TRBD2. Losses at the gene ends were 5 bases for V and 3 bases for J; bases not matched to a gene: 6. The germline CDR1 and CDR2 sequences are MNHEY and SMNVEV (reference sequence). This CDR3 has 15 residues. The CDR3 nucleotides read TGTGCCAGCAGTGGTAGCGGGAGGGCCCTCTACGAGCAGTACTTC. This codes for CASSGSGRALYEQYF.

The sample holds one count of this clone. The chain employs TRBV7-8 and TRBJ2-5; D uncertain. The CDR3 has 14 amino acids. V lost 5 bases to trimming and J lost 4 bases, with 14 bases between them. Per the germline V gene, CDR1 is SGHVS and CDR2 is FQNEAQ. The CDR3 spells CASSPVGVRETQYF. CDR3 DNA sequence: TGTGCCAGCAGCCCGGTAGGAGTACGAGAGACCCAGTACTTC. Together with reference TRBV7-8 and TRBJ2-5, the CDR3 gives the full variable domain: GAGVSQSPRYKVAKRGQDVALRCDPISGHVSLFWYQQALGQGPEFLTYFQNEAQLDKSGLPSDRFFAERPEGSVSTLKIQRTQQEDSAVYLCASSPVGVRETQYFGPGTRLLVL.

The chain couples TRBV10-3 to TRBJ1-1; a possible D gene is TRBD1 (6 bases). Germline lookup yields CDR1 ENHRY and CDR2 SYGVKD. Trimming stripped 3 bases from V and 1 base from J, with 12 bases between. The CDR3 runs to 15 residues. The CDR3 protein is CAISELRGKNTEAFF. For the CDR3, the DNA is TGTGCCATCAGTGAACTCAGGGGAAAGAACACTGAAGCTTTCTTT.

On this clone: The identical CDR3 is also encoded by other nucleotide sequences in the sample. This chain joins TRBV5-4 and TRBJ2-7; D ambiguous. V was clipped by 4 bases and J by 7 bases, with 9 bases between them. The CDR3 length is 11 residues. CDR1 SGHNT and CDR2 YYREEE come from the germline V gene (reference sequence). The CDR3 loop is CASSLSGEQYF. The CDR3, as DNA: TGTGCCAGCAGCCTATCCGGTGAGCAGTACTTC. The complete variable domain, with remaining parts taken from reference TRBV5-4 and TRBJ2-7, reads ETGVTQSPTHLIKTRGQQVTLRCSSQSGHNTVSWYQQALGQGPQFIFQYYREEENGRGNFPPRFSGLQFPNYSSELNVNALELDDSALYLCASSLSGEQYFGPGTRLTVT.

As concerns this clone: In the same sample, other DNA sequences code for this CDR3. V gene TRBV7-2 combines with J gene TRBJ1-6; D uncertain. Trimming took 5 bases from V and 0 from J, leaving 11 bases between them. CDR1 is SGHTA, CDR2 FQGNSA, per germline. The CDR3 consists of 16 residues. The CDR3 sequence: CASSLSGSSYNSPLHF. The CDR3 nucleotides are TGTGCCAGCAGCCTGAGCGGGAGCTCCTATAATTCACCCCTCCACTTT.

CDR3 nucleotide sequence: TGTGCCGGACGGCGAGGGACAGATAATGGCTACACCTTC. It is translated as CAGRRGTDNGYTF. The chain links TRBV7-9 to TRBJ1-2; 7 bases match TRBD1. The CDR3 consists of 13 residues. After removal of 11 bases from V and 6 bases from J, the junction contained 12 bases not matched to a gene. CDR1 SEHNR and CDR2 FQNEAQ come from the germline V gene (reference sequence).

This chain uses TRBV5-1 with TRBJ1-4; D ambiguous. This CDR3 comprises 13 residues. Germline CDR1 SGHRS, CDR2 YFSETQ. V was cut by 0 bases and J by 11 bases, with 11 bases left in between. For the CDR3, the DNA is TGCGCCAGCAGCTTGGCTGAGAGCGGGAAACTGTTTTTT. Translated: CASSLAESGKLFF.

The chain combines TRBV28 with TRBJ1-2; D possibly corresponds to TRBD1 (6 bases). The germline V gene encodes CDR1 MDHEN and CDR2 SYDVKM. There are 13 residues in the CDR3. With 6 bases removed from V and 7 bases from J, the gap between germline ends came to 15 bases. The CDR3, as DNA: TGTGCCAGCAGGACAGGAGATTGGTCTGGCTACACCTTC. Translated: CASRTGDWSGYTF.

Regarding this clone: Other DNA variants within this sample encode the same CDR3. In DNA, the CDR3 is TGTGCCAGCAGTTACTCGGGACAGAATTACGAGCAGTACTTC. Protein sequence: CASSYSGQNYEQYF. The chain carries TRBV6-5 and TRBJ2-7; 7 bases are a match to TRBD1. In germline, CDR1 is MNHEY, CDR2 SVGAGI. Trimming at V came to 0 bases and at J to 4 bases, leaving 3 bases not matched to a gene. This CDR3 spans 14 amino acids.

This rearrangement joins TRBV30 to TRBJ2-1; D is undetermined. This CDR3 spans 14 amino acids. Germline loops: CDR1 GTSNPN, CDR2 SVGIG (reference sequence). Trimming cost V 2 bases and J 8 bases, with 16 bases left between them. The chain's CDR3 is CAWSKGTPGDEQFF. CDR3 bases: TGTGCCTGGAGTAAAGGCACCCCGGGTGATGAGCAGTTCTTC. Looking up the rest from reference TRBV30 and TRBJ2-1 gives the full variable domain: SQTIHQWPATLVQPVGSPLSLECTVEGTSNPNLYWYRQAAGRGLQLLFYSVGIGQISSEVPQNLSASRPQDRQFILSSKKLLLSDSGFYLCAWSKGTPGDEQFFGPGTRLTVL.

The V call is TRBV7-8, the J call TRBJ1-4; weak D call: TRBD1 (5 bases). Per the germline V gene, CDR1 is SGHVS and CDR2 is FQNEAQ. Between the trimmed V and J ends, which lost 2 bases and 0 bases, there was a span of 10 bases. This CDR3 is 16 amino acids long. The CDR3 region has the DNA TGTGCCAGCAGCTTATTACGGGGGGCAACTAATGAAAAACTGTTTTTT. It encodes CASSLLRGATNEKLFF.

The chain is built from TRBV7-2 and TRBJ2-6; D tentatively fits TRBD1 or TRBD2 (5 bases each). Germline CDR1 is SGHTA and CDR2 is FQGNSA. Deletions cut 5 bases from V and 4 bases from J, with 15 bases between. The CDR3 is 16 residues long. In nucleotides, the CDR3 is TGTGCCAGCAGCGTATCCGGGGCCGTGGGGGCCAACGTCCTGACTTTC. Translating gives CASSVSGAVGANVLTF.

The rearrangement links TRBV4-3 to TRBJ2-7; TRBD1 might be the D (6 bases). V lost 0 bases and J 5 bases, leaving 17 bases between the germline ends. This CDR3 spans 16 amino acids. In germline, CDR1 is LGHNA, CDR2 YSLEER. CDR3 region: CASSQDEGEPGHEQYF. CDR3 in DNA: TGCGCCAGCAGCCAAGATGAGGGGGAACCGGGTCACGAGCAGTACTTC.

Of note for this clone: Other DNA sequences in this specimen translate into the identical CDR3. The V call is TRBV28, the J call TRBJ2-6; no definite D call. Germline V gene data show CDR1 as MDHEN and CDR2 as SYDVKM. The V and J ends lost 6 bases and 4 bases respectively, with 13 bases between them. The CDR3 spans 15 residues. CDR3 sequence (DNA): TGTGCCAGCAGCCCTGGTAGCTCCGGGGCCAACGTCCTGACTTTC. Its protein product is CASSPGSSGANVLTF.

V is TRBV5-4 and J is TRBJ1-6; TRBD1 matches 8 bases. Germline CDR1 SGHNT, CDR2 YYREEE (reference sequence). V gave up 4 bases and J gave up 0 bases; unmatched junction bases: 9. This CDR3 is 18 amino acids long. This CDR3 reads CASSGRDRLSSYNSPLHF. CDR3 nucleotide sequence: TGTGCCAGCAGCGGGAGGGACAGGCTGAGCTCCTATAATTCACCCCTCCACTTT.

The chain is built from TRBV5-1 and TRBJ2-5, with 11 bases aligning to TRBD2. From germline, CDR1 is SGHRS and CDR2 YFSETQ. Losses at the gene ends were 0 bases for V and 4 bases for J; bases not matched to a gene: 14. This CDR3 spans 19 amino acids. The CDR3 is CASSLAKVAGGKLAETQYF. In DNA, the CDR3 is TGCGCCAGCAGCTTGGCCAAGGTAGCGGGAGGGAAGCTCGCAGAGACCCAGTACTTC.

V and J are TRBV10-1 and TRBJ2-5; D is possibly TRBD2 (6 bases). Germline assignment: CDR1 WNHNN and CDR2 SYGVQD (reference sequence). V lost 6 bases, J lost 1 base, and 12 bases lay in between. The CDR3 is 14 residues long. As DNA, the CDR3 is TGCGCCAGCAGCCCCGCGGGGACCCAAGAGACCCAGTACTTC. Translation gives CASSPAGTQETQYF.

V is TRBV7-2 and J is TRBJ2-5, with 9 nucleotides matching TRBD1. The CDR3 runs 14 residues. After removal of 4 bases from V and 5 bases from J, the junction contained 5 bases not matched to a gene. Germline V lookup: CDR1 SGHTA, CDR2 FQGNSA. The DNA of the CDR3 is TGTGCCAGCAGCTCGGGACAGGGAGGGGAGACCCAGTACTTC. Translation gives CASSSGQGGETQYF.

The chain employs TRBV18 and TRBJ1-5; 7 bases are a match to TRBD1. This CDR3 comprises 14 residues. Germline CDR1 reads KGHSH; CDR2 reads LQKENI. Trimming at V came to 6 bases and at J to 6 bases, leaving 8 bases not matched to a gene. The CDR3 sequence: CASSPDRDGQPQHF. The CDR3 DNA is TGTGCCAGCTCGCCCGACAGGGATGGTCAGCCCCAGCATTTT.

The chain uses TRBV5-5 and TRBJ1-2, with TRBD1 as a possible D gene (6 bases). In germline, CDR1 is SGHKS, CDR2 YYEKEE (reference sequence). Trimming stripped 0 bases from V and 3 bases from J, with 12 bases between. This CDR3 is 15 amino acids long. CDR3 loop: CASSLVWGPDYGYTF. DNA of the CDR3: TGTGCCAGCAGCTTGGTCTGGGGGCCGGACTATGGCTACACCTTC.

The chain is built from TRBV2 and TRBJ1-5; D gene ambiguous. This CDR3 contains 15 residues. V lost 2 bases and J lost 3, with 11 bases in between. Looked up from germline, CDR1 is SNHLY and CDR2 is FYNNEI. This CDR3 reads CASSESARNNQPQHF. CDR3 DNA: TGTGCCAGCAGTGAAAGTGCGAGGAACAATCAGCCCCAGCATTTT. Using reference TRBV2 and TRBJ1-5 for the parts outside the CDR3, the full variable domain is EPEVTQTPSHQVTQMGQEVILRCVPISNHLYFYWYRQILGQKVEFLVSFYNNEISEKSEIFDDQFSVERPDGSNFTLKIRSTKLEDSAMYFCASSESARNNQPQHFGDGTRLSIL.

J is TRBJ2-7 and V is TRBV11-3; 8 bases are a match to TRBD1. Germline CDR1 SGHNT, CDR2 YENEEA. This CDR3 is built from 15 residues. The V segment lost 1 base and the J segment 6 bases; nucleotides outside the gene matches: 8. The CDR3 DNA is TGTGCCAGCAGCTTAGCCCCAGGGGGCTGGGGCGAGCAGTACTTC. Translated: CASSLAPGGWGEQYF.